These T cell receptor beta chains were read from a single sample in a study of T and B cells in COVID-19 patients. TCRdb used MiXCR to reprocess the multiplex PCR reads, holding one entry per CDR3 protein. The table has fewer than 14,000 distinct CDR3 sequences, around 30% seen once. The source material was blood. The receptors shown here come from a human donor with active COVID-19. Each CDR3 is given with its conserved first and last residue. D genes are given only for firm matches. Clone size is stated in some rows and not others, as once, few, many or a class when expanded.

size,J,V,length,D,CDR3,DNA
.,TRBJ2-7,TRBV11-1,10,.,CASSLGEQYF,TGTGCCAGCAGCTTAGGCGAGCAGTACTTC
few,TRBJ2-5,TRBV18,15,.,CASSPTVGAGKTQYF,TGTGCCAGCTCACCGACGGTCGGGGCCGGGAAGACCCAGTACTTC
once,TRBJ1-2,TRBV5-6,15,.,CASSLFRAANYGYTF,TGTGCCAGCAGCTTGTTCCGCGCCGCTAACTATGGCTACACCTTC
medium-sized,TRBJ2-7,TRBV15,15,.,CATSSGAGESYEQYF,TGTGCCACCAGCAGTGGGGCAGGGGAATCCTACGAGCAGTACTTC
few,TRBJ2-2,TRBV6-5,14,.,CASSLTVNTGELFF,TGTGCCAGCAGCCTGACCGTGAACACCGGGGAGCTGTTTTTT
.,TRBJ2-2,TRBV15,18,TRBD1,CATSRSWTGNFNTGELFF,TGTGCCACCAGCAGATCTTGGACAGGGAATTTTAACACCGGGGAGCTGTTTTTT
.,TRBJ2-1,TRBV11-2,11,.,CASSLFNEQFF,TGTGCCAGCAGCCTCTTTAATGAGCAGTTCTTC
.,TRBJ1-1,TRBV19,18,.,CASLRPKPFGGRNTEAFF,TGTGCCAGCCTCAGACCCAAACCCTTCGGGGGACGAAACACTGAAGCTTTCTTT
medium-sized,TRBJ2-1,TRBV15,16,TRBD1,CATSRDPGQASNEQFF,TGTGCCACCAGCAGAGACCCGGGACAGGCCTCCAATGAGCAGTTCTTC
few,TRBJ1-1,TRBV6-5,15,TRBD1,CASSYSGQGWTEAFF,TGTGCCAGCAGTTACTCGGGACAGGGATGGACTGAAGCTTTCTTT
medium-sized,TRBJ2-5,TRBV30,14,.,CAWSANGDQETQYF,TGTGCCTGGAGTGCCAATGGGGACCAAGAGACCCAGTACTTC
.,TRBJ2-3,TRBV19,11,.,CARGNTDTQYF,TGTGCCAGGGGGAACACAGATACGCAGTATTTT
medium-sized,TRBJ2-3,TRBV6-5,11,.,CASRITDTQYF,TGTGCCAGCAGAATCACAGATACGCAGTATTTT
.,TRBJ2-7,TRBV5-6,14,.,CASSLGGDFYEQYF,TGTGCCAGCAGCTTGGGTGGAGACTTCTACGAGCAGTACTTC
medium-sized,TRBJ1-6,TRBV18,14,.,CASSPEGEGSPLHF,TGTGCCAGCTCACCGGAAGGGGAGGGATCACCCCTCCACTTT
.,TRBJ2-2,TRBV7-2,17,.,CASSFVHSAGNTGELFF,TGTGCCAGCAGCTTCGTGCATTCCGCGGGGAACACCGGGGAGCTGTTTTTT
.,TRBJ1-2,TRBV15,16,TRBD1,CATSKDRGRSVFGYTF,TGTGCCACCAGCAAGGACAGGGGGCGCTCGGTGTTTGGCTACACCTTC
.,TRBJ1-6,TRBV6-6,16,.,CASSSSYAIPNSPLHF,TGTGCCAGCAGTTCATCTTATGCGATTCCTAATTCACCCCTCCACTTT
few,TRBJ2-7,TRBV6-5,14,TRBD1,CASSYGQGVYEQYF,TGTGCCAGCAGTTACGGGCAGGGGGTCTACGAGCAGTACTTC
medium-sized,TRBJ1-2,TRBV18,14,TRBD1,CASSLGQGRSGYTF,TGTGCCAGCTCACTAGGACAGGGGCGTAGCGGCTACACCTTC
.,TRBJ2-7,TRBV6-5,14,.,CASSTRQSSYEQYF,TGTGCCAGCAGTACCCGACAGAGCTCCTACGAGCAGTACTTC
few,TRBJ1-4,TRBV20-1,12,.,CSARETNEKLFF,TGCAGTGCTAGAGAAACCAATGAAAAACTGTTTTTT
.,TRBJ2-1,TRBV28,15,.,CASSLQSTDYNEQFF,TGTGCCAGCAGTTTACAGAGTACGGACTACAATGAGCAGTTCTTC